The clone carrying this T cell receptor beta chain was found a few times. The antigen is undetermined. The CDR3 runs to 12 residues. The V and J ends lost 4 bases and 4 bases respectively, with 9 bases between them. Germline assignment: CDR1 SGHDT and CDR2 YYEEEE. The sample belongs to a study of human T cells and chemical hapten exposure. Study-level results: With alopecia, donors may have immune responses unlike healthy people's. Unchanged with DPC sensitization were TCRs above 1 in 1000 frequency.

Time point meaning: patch test 3, about 24 weeks after DPC sensitization. As for treatment: therapeutic diphenylcyclopropenone sensitization with weekly scalp DPC. Individual cDNA molecules (in the library) carried attached unique molecular identifiers. Original methodology: A typical sample had some 96,000 TCRs, with roughly 20,000 to 700,000 overall. Each CDR3 protein gets one entry after TCRdb re-called the RACE reads with MiXCR. The V and J calls and clone size come from TCRdb's table, not from the authors' own analysis. The sample records roughly 97,000 distinct CDR3 sequences, roughly 27% being singletons.

The material was whole blood, obtained in connection with sensitization to the hapten diphenylcyclopropenone (DPC). This receptor was obtained from a man aged 35-49 years with alopecia areata. Some clones in this sample may be carry-over from other donors' samples. The rearrangement uses TRBV5-6 and TRBJ2-7; D call uncertain. The chain's CDR3 is CASSTDRYEQYF. CDR3 coding DNA: TGTGCCAGCAGCACCGACCGATACGAGCAGTACTTC.